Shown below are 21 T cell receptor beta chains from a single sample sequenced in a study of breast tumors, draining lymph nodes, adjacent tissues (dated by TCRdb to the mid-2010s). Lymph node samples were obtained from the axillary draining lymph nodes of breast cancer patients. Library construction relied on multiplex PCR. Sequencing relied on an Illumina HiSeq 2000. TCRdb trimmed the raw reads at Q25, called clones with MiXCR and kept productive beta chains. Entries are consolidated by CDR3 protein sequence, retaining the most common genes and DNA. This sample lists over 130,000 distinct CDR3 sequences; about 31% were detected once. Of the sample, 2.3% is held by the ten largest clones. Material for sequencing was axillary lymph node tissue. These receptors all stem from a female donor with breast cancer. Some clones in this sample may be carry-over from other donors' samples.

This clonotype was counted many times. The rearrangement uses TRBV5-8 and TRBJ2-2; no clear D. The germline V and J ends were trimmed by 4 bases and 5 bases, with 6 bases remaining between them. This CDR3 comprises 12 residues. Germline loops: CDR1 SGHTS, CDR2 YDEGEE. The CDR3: CASSVITGELFF. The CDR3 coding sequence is TGTGCCAGCAGCGTGATTACCGGGGAGCTGTTTTTT. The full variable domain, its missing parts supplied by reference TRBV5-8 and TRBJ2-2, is EAGVTQSPTHLIKTRGQQATLRCSPISGHTSVYWYQQALGLGLQFLLWYDEGEERNRGNFPPRFSGRQFPNYSSELNVNALELEDSALYLCASSVITGELFFGEGSRLTVL.

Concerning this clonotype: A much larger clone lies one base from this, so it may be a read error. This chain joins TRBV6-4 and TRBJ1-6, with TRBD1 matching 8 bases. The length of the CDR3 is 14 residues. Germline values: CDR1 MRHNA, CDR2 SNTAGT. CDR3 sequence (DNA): TGTGTCAGCAGTCAGGGGGCCGGGGAATCACCCCTCCACTTT. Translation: CVSSQGAGESPLHF.

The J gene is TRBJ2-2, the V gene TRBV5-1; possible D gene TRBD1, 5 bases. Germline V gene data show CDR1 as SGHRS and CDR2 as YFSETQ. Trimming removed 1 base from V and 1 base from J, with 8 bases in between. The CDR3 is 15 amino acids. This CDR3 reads CASSLIGQNTGELFF. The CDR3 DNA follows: TGCGCCAGCAGCTTGATCGGACAGAACACCGGGGAGCTGTTTTTT.

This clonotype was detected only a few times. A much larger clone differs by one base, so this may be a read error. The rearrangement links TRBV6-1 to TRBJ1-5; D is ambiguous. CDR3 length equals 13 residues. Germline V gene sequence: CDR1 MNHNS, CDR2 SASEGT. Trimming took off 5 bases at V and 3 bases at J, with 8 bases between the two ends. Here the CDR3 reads CASSQEPNQPQHF. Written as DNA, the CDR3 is TGTGCCAGCAGTCAAGAACCCAATCAGCCCCAGCATTTT.

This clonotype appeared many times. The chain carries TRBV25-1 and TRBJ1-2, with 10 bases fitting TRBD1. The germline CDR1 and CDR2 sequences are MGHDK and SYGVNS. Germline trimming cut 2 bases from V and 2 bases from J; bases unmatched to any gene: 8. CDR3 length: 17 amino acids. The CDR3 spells CASSETMGQGLNYGYTF. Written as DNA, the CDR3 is TGTGCCAGCAGTGAAACAATGGGACAGGGGCTAAACTATGGCTACACCTTC.

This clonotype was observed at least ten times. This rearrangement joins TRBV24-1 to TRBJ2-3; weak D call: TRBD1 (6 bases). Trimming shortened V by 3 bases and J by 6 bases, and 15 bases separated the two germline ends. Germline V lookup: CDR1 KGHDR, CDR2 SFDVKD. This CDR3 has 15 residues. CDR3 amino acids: CATSDGTRVADTQYF. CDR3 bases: TGTGCCACCAGTGATGGGACAAGGGTGGCGGATACGCAGTATTTT.

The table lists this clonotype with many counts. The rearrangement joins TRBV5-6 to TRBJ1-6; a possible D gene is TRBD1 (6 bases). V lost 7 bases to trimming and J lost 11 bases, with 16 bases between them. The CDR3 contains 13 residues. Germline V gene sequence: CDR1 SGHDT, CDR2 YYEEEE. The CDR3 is CASGTEGGTPLHF. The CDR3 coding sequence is TGTGCCAGCGGTACGGAAGGGGGTACACCCCTCCACTTT.

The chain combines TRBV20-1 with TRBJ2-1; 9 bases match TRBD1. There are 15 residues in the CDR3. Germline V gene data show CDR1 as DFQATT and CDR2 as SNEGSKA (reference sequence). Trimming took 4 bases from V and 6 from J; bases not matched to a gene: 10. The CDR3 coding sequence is TGCAGTGCTAAACGGACAGGGGAGGGTTCCAATGAGCAGTTCTTC. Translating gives CSAKRTGEGSNEQFF.

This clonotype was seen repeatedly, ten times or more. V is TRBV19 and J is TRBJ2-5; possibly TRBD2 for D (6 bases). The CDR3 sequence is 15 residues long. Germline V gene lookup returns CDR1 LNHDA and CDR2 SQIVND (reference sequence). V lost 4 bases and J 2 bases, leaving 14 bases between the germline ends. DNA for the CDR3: TGTGCCAGTAGTACCTGGACGGAGGGGCAAGAGACCCAGTACTTC. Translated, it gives CASSTWTEGQETQYF.

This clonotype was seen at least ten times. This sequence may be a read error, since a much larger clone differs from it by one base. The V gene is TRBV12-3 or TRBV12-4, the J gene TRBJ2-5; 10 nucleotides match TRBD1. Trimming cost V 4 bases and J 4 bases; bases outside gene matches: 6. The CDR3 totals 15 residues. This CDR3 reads CASSCDRGRGETQYF. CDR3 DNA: TGTGCCAGCAGTTGCGACAGGGGGCGCGGAGAGACCCAGTACTTC.

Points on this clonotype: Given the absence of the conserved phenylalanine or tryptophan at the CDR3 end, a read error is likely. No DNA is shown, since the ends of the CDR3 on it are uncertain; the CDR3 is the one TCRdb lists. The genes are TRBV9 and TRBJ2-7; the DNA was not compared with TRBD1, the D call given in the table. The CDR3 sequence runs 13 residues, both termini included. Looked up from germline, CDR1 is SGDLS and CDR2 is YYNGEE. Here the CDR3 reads CASSPGTYYEQCS.

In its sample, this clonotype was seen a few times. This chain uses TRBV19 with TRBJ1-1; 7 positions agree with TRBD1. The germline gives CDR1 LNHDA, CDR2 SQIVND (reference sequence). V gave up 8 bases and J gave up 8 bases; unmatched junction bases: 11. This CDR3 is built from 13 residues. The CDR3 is CASHPRTGREAFF. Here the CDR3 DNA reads TGTGCCAGTCACCCTCGGACAGGTCGGGAAGCTTTCTTT.

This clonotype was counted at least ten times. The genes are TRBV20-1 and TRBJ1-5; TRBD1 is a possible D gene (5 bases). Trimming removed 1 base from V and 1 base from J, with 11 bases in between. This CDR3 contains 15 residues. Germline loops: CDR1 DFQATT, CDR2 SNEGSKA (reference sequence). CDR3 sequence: CSARGDLFSNQPQHF. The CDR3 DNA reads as TGCAGTGCTAGAGGGGACTTATTCAGCAATCAGCCCCAGCATTTT.

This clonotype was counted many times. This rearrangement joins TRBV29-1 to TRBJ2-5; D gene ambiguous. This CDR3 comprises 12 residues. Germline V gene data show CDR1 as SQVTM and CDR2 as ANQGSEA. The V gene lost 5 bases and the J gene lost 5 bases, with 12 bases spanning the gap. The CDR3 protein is CSVFAKSETQYF. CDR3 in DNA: TGCAGCGTTTTTGCGAAGTCGGAGACCCAGTACTTC.

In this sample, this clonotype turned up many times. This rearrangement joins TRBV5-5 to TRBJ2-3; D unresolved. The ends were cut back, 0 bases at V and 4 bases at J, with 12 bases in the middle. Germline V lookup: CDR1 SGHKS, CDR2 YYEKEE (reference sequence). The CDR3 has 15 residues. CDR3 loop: CASSLGGGRPDTQYF. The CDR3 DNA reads TGTGCCAGCAGCTTGGGGGGTGGACGGCCAGATACGCAGTATTTT.

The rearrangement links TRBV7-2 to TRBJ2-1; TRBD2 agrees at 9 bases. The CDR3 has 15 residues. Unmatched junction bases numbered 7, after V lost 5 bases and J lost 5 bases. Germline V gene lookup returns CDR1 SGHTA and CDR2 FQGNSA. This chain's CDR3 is CASSGTGLAHNEQFF. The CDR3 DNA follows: TGTGCCAGCAGCGGGACGGGACTAGCCCACAATGAGCAGTTCTTC.

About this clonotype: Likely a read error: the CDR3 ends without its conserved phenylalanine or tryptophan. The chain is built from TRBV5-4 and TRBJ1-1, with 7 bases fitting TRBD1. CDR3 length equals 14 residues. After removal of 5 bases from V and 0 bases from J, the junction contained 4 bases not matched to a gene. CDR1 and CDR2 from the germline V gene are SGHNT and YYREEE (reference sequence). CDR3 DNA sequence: TGTGCCAGCAGAGCCGGGACAGTGAACACTGAAGCTTTCTCT. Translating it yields CASRAGTVNTEAFS.

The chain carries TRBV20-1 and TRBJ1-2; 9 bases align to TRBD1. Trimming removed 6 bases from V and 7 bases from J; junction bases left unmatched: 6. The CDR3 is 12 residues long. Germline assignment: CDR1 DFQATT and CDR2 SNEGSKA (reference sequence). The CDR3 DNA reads TGCAGTGCGCGGGACAGGGCAGGTGGCTACACCTTC. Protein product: CSARDRAGGYTF.

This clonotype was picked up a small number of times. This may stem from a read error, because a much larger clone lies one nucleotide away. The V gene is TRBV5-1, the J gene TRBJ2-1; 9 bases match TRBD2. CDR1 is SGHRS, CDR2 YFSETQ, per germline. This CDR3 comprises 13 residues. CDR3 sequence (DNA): TGCGCCAGCAGCTCCGGGACTAGCAATGACCAGTTCTTC. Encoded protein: CASSSGTSNDQFF.

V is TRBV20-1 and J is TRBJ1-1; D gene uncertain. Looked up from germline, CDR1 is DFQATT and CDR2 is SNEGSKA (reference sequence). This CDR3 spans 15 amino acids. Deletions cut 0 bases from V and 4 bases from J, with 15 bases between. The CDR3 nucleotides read TGCAGTGCTAGAGATTTAAGTTTAAGTAGCACTGAAGCTTTCTTT. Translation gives CSARDLSLSSTEAFF.

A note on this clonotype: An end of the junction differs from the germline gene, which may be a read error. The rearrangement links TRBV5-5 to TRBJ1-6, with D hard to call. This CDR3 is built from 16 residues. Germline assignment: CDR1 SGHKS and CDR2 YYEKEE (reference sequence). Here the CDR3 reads CASSLAVTSYNSPPHF. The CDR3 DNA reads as TGTGCCAGCAGCTTGGCGGTCACCTCCTATAATTCACCCCCCCACTTT.